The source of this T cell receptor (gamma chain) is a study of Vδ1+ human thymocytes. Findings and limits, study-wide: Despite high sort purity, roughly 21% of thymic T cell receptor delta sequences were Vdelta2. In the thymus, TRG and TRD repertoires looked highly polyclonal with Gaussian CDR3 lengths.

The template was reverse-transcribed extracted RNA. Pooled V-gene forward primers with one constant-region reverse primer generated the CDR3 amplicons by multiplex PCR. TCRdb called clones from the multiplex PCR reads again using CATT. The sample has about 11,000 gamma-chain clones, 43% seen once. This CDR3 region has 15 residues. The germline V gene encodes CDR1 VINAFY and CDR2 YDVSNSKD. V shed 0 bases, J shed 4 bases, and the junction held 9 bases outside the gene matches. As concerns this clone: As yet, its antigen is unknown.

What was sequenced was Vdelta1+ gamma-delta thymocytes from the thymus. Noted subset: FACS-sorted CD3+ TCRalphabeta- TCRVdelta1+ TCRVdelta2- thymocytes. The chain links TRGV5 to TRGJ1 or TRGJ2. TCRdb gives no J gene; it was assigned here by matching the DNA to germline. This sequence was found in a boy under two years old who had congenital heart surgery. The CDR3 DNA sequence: TGTGCCACCTGGGACAGGGTACGGGGATATTATAAGAAACTCTTT. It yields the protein CATWDRVRGYYKKLF.